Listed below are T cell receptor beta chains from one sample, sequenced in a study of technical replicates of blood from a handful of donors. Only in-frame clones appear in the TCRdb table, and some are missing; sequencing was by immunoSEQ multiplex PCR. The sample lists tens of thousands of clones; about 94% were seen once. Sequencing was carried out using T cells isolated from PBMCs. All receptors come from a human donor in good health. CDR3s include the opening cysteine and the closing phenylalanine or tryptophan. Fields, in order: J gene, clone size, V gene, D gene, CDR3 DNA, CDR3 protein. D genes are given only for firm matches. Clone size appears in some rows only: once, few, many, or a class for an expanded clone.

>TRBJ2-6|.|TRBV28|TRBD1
TGTGCCAGCAGCCGGACAGGCCTCAACTCTGGGGCCAACGTCCTGACTTTC
CASSRTGLNSGANVLTF
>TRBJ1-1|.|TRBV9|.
TGTGCCAGCAGCGTCGGTACTGAGACTGAAGCTTTCTTT
CASSVGTETEAFF
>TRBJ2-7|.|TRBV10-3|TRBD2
TGTGCCATCAGTGAGTCGGACGGGACTAGCGGGACCCACGAGCAGTACTTC
CAISESDGTSGTHEQYF
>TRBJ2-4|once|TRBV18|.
TGTGCCAGCTCACTAATGAGAGGAGAAAACATTCAGTACTTC
CASSLMRGENIQYF
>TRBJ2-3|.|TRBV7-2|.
TGTGCCAGCAGCTTAGACAGGGCCCCCACAGATACGCAGTATTTT
CASSLDRAPTDTQYF
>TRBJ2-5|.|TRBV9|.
TGTGCCAGCAGCGCCCGTCGGATAGCGGATGGGACCCAGTACTTC
CASSARRIADGTQYF
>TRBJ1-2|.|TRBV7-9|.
TGTGCCAGCAGCCCGGGGGTCAGCACCTATGGCTACACCTTC
CASSPGVSTYGYTF
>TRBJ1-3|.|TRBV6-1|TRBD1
TGTGCCACCAGTCAGACAGGGGGAGGTAGAAACACCATATATTTT
CATSQTGGGRNTIYF
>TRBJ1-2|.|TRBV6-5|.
TGTGCCAGCAGTCCACAGGGTCCCTGGAGTGGCTACACCTTC
CASSPQGPWSGYTF
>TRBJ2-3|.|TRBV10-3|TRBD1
TGTGCCATCAGTGACCGGGACAGGGGCACAGATACGCAGTATTTT
CAISDRDRGTDTQYF
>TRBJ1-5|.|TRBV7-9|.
TGTGCCAGCAGCTTAGTTGAGGATCAGCCCCAGCATTTT
CASSLVEDQPQHF
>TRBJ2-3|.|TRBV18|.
TGTGCCAGCTCACCACGTATGGTCGAGAGCACAGATACGCAGTATTTT
CASSPRMVESTDTQYF
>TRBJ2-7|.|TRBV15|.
TGTGCCACCAGCGACCAGGGGGGCTACTCCTACGAGCAGTACTTC
CATSDQGGYSYEQYF
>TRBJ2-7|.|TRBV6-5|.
TGTGCCAGCAGTTCGTCAGGTTCCCACTCCTACGAGCAGTACTTC
CASSSSGSHSYEQYF
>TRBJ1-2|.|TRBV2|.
TGTGCCAGCAGTGAGTATCTGCGCGGCTACACCTTC
CASSEYLRGYTF
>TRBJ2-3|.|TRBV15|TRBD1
TGTGCCACCAGCACCTGGGGACAGAACACAGATACGCAGTATTTT
CATSTWGQNTDTQYF
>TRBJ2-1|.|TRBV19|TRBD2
TGTGCCAGTACAGAGCTAGCGGGGAGCTCCTACAATGAGCAGTTCTTC
CASTELAGSSYNEQFF
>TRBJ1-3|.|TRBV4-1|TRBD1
TGCGCCAGCAGCCAACGGGGACAGAAAAGAAACACCATATATTTT
CASSQRGQKRNTIYF
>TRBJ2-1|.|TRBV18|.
TGTGCCAGCTCACCAGGACTAGGGGGCTACAATGAGCAGTTCTTC
CASSPGLGGYNEQFF
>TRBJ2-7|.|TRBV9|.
TGTGCCAGCAGCGTAGGAGACAGCCGTTCTGAGCAGTACTTC
CASSVGDSRSEQYF
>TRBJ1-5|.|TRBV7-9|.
TGTGCCAGCAGCTTACCAGATCAGCCCCAGCATTTT
CASSLPDQPQHF
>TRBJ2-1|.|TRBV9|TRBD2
TGTGCCAGCAGCGTGGCGGGGGGGAACTACAATGAGCAGTTCTTC
CASSVAGGNYNEQFF
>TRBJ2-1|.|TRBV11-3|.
TGTGCCAGCAGGGCGGCCGTACTAGCACATCCGGGGAATGAGCAGTTCTTC
CASRAAVLAHPGNEQFF
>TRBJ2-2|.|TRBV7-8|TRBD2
TGTGCCAGCAGCTCGATAGCGGGAGGGGACACCGGGGAGCTGTTTTTT
CASSSIAGGDTGELFF
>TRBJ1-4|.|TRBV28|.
TGTGCCCGAGTACGGGTAAATGAAAAACTGTTTTTT
CARVRVNEKLFF
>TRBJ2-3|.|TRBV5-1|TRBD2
TGCGCCAGCAGCGGGGGGGAGGCCACAGATACGCAGTATTTT
CASSGGEATDTQYF
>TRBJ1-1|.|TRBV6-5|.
TGTGCCAGCAGTTACCGAAGGGGACTCCCGCTCGAAGCTTTCTTT
CASSYRRGLPLEAFF
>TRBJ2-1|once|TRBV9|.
TGTGCCAGCAGCCCCCACGGCCAGGGAGGTGGTGAGCAGTTCTTC
CASSPHGQGGGEQFF
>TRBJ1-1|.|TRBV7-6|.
TGTGCCAGCAGCAAGACGAGGGGGATGAACACTGAAGCTTTCTTT
CASSKTRGMNTEAFF
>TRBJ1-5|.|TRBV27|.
TGTGCCAGCAGTCCCCAGGATGGCTATCAGCCCCAGCATTTT
CASSPQDGYQPQHF
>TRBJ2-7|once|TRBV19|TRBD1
TGTGCCAGTAGTCCGGGACAGAACTACGAGCAGTACTTC
CASSPGQNYEQYF
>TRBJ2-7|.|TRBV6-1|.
TGTGCCAGCGGGGGGGCCCTCTCCTACGAGCAGTACTTC
CASGGALSYEQYF
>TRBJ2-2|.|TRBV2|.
TGTGCCAGCACCGCAAAGGAGTCCTATATCGCCGGGGAGCTGTTTTTT
CASTAKESYIAGELFF
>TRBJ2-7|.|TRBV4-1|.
TGCGCCAGCAGCCAGAGGACTATAGGAGGCTACGAGCAGTACTTC
CASSQRTIGGYEQYF
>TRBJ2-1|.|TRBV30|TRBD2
TGTGCCTGGAGTGGGGGGGGAAGCTCCTACAATGAGCAGTTCTTC
CAWSGGGSSYNEQFF
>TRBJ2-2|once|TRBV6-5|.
TGTGCCAGCAGTCCCCCAGCGGCAGGCGGGGAGCTGTTTTTT
CASSPPAAGGELFF
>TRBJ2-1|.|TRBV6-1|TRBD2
TGTGCCAGCAGTGTCGGGACTAGCGGAAACAATGAGCAGTTCTTC
CASSVGTSGNNEQFF
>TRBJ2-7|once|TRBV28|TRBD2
TGTGCCAGCAGGCCCCTAGCGGGAGGGCAAAGCTCCTACGAGCAGTACTTC
CASRPLAGGQSSYEQYF
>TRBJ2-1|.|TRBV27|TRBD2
TGTGCCAGCAGCCTATTCGGTAGCGGGAGGGCCTTCGAGCAGTTCTTC
CASSLFGSGRAFEQFF
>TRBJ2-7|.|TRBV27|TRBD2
TGTGCCAGCAGTTCGGGCCTTAGCGGGAGAGGCTACGAGCAGTACTTC
CASSSGLSGRGYEQYF
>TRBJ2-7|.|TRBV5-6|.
TGTGCCAGCAGCTTGGCCATGGACAGCGAGCAGTACTTC
CASSLAMDSEQYF
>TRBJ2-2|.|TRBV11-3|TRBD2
TGTGCCAGCAGCTTTAACCCAAGGAAACTAGCGGGACACACCGGGGAGCTGTTTTTT
CASSFNPRKLAGHTGELFF
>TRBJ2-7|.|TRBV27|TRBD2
TGTGCCAGCAGTTTTAAAGCGGGAGGTTTCTACGAGCAGTACTTC
CASSFKAGGFYEQYF
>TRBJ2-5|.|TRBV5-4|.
TGTGCCAGCAGCTTAAGCGGGTCAAAAGAGACCCAGTACTTC
CASSLSGSKETQYF
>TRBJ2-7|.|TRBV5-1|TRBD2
TGCGCCAGCAGCTCCGGACTAGCGGGGACCTCCTACGAGCAGTACTTC
CASSSGLAGTSYEQYF
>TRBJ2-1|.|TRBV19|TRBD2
TGTGCCAGCTCGAGGGTAGCGGGAGTATACAATGAGCAGTTCTTC
CASSRVAGVYNEQFF
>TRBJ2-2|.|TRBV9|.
TGTGCCAGCAGCGTAGAGCGGACTACCGGGGAGCTGTTTTTT
CASSVERTTGELFF
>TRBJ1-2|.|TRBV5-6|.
TGTGCCAGCAGCCTAGGCGGTGGCTACACCTTC
CASSLGGGYTF
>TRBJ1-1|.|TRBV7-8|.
TGTGCCAGCACCCGAAGGGGGGGGAAGAACACTGAAGCTTTCTTT
CASTRRGGKNTEAFF
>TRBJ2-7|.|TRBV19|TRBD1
TGTGCCAGCACCGAAGGGACAGGGGGGGGCTACGAGCAGTACTTC
CASTEGTGGGYEQYF
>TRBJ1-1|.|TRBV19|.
TGTGCCAGTAGTATGCAGGGAGGATCTGAAGCTTTCTTT
CASSMQGGSEAFF
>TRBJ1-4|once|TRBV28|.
TGTGCCAGTCATAGGGGGGGACTGAGTAATGAAAAACTGTTTTTT
CASHRGGLSNEKLFF
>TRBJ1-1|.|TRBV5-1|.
TGCGCCAGCAGCGCCTTGAACCAGGACACTGAAGCTTTCTTT
CASSALNQDTEAFF
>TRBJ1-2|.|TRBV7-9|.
TGTGCCAGCAGCGTAGCGGACAGTGTGGGATATGGCTACACCTTC
CASSVADSVGYGYTF